This record concerns one T cell receptor beta chain sequence. V lost 3 bases and J lost 0, with 4 bases in between. The germline CDR1 and CDR2 sequences are LNHDA and SQIVND (reference sequence). The CDR3 contains 13 residues. This sample is part of a study of blood T cell repertoires in COVID-19. Background on the study: The United States, Italy and Spain provided the acute and convalescent COVID-19 samples. The analysed material was cDNA or gDNA that came from T cells, B-cell-depleted T cells, or PBMCs.

Study processing details: Nucleated cell number was recorded as an estimate derived from reference gene primer amplification. Assay: immunoSEQ multiplex PCR; the TCRdb copy retains only in-frame clones and omits some. Clonal size and the V and J genes are those of that table, whereas D and trimming came from the DNA. The profile shows roughly 20,000 clones, more than 65% of them singletons. While infection was still active, Seattle patients were enrolled and then followed longitudinally. The TCR comes from a man between 65 and 80 years old with COVID-19, enrolled during active disease. Sequencing used peripheral blood. The J gene is TRBJ2-3, the V gene TRBV19; D remains unclear. CDR3 loop: CASSIPSTDTQYF. The CDR3 nucleotides read TGTGCCAGTAGTATTCCTAGCACAGATACGCAGTATTTT.